Listed below are T cell receptor beta chains from one sample, sequenced in a study of T cells in Graves' hyperthyroidism and ophthalmopathy. TCRdb re-derived calls from the multiplex PCR reads in MiXCR, one entry per CDR3 protein. The table lists a few hundred thousand distinct CDR3 sequences, approximately 12% of them singletons. Input material: blood. Source of these receptors: a man aged 25 to 40 with Graves' hyperthyroidism that later progressed to Graves' ophthalmopathy. The CDR3 runs from the conserved cysteine through the conserved F or W. D genes are given only for firm matches. Size tells how often a clone was seen (once, few, many) or the class of an expanded clone, and some rows leave it out.

D,J,V,size,CDR3,DNA
.,TRBJ2-3,TRBV12-3/TRBV12-4,once,CASSFGVADTQYF,TGTGCCAGCAGTTTCGGGGTGGCAGATACGCAGTATTTT
.,TRBJ2-5,TRBV12-3/TRBV12-4,many,CASSSSQGFQETQYF,TGTGCCAGCAGTTCTTCTCAGGGGTTTCAAGAGACCCAGTACTTC
TRBD1,TRBJ2-3,TRBV11-2,many,CASSEPGTGGDTQYF,TGTGCCAGCAGCGAACCCGGGACAGGGGGAGATACGCAGTATTTT
TRBD2,TRBJ2-7,TRBV11-2,many,CASAGGGYEQYF,TGTGCCAGCGCCGGGGGGGGCTACGAGCAGTACTTC
TRBD1,TRBJ2-3,TRBV20-1,.,CSARRTGGGGDTQYF,TGCAGTGCTAGACGGACAGGGGGTGGAGGAGATACGCAGTATTTT
TRBD2,TRBJ2-5,TRBV30,.,CAWIRSSGDQETQYF,TGTGCCTGGATCAGGTCTAGCGGGGACCAAGAGACCCAGTACTTC
TRBD1,TRBJ2-7,TRBV29-1,many,CSGGTGSSYEQYF,TGCAGCGGTGGGACAGGCAGCTCCTACGAGCAGTACTTC
TRBD1,TRBJ2-7,TRBV7-8,many,CASSLWHRGPRLYEQYF,TGTGCCAGCAGCTTATGGCACAGGGGTCCACGTCTCTACGAGCAGTACTTC
.,TRBJ1-2,TRBV15,many,CATSSEDSHGYTF,TGTGCCACCAGCAGTGAAGACAGTCATGGCTACACCTTC
TRBD1,TRBJ1-2,TRBV6-1,few,CASMVWDSLVYGYTF,TGTGCCAGCATGGTCTGGGACAGTTTAGTGTATGGCTACACCTTC
.,TRBJ2-7,TRBV6-1,many,CASSEDGSGEQYF,TGTGCCAGCAGTGAAGATGGGTCCGGCGAGCAGTACTTC
.,TRBJ1-5,TRBV12-5,.,CASGLVRGPNQPQHF,TGTGCTAGTGGTTTGGTACGGGGTCCCAATCAGCCCCAGCATTTT
.,TRBJ1-2,TRBV12-3/TRBV12-4,many,CASSLVAGYGYTF,TGTGCCAGCAGTTTAGTCGCAGGCTATGGCTACACCTTC
.,TRBJ1-5,TRBV19,few,CASSMGVPNQPQHF,TGTGCCAGTAGTATGGGGGTACCGAATCAGCCCCAGCATTTT
.,TRBJ1-3,TRBV10-3,.,CAISDRGSGNTIYF,TGTGCCATCAGTGACCGAGGCTCTGGAAACACCATATATTTT
.,TRBJ1-1,TRBV2,many,CASRPYGNTEAFF,TGTGCCAGCAGGCCCTATGGGAACACTGAAGCTTTCTTT
TRBD1,TRBJ2-7,TRBV4-1,few,CASSQDWTGGIEQYF,TGCGCCAGCAGCCAAGACTGGACAGGGGGGATCGAGCAGTACTTC
.,TRBJ1-1,TRBV5-4,few,CASPEFFLSNTEAFF,TGTGCCAGCCCCGAATTCTTCCTTTCGAACACTGAAGCTTTCTTT
.,TRBJ1-2,TRBV5-5,.,CASSLELRANYGYTF,TGTGCCAGCAGCTTGGAGCTCAGAGCTAACTATGGCTACACCTTC
.,TRBJ1-2,TRBV9,.,CASSATPRTDHYGYTF,TGTGCCAGCAGCGCCACCCCGAGGACGGACCACTATGGCTACACCTTC
.,TRBJ1-1,TRBV18,.,CASSPPSQFGTEAFF,TGTGCCAGCTCACCACCGTCGCAGTTCGGGACTGAAGCTTTCTTT
.,TRBJ1-1,TRBV6-1,many,CASSVTGAYTEAFF,TGTGCCAGCAGTGTAACCGGGGCCTATACTGAAGCTTTCTTT
.,TRBJ1-3,TRBV20-1,few,CSALDKFSGNTIYF,TGCAGTGCGCTCGACAAATTCTCTGGAAACACCATATATTTT
.,TRBJ1-6,TRBV20-1,.,CSAKDGGNRNSPLYF,TGCAGTGCTAAAGATGGGGGCAATCGAAATTCACCCCTCTACTTT
.,TRBJ2-7,TRBV19,few,CASSMVTGSAYEQYF,TGTGCCAGTAGTATGGTCACAGGGTCCGCCTACGAGCAGTACTTC
TRBD2,TRBJ2-5,TRBV10-2,.,CASSEFSGLAGGSFQETQYF,TGCGCCAGCAGTGAGTTTTCCGGACTAGCGGGGGGGTCTTTTCAAGAGACCCAGTACTTC
.,TRBJ2-7,TRBV3-1,many,CASSPRQVPYEQYF,TGTGCCAGCAGCCCCCGACAAGTACCCTACGAGCAGTACTTC
.,TRBJ1-6,TRBV6-2/TRBV6-3,.,CASSAKERRSSLHF,TGTGCCAGCAGTGCGAAAGAGAGGAGATCATCCCTCCACTTT
.,TRBJ2-7,TRBV20-1,many,CSASPGYEQYF,TGCAGTGCCTCTCCCGGTTACGAGCAGTACTTC
.,TRBJ2-3,TRBV20-1,few,CSARFGGSTDTQYF,TGCAGTGCCCGGTTTGGGGGATCCACAGATACGCAGTATTTT
.,TRBJ2-7,TRBV20-1,.,CSGLQVGFFYEQYF,TGCAGTGGATTACAGGTTGGGTTCTTCTACGAGCAGTACTTC
TRBD1,TRBJ1-5,TRBV5-1,.,CASSLEGTGSNQPQHF,TGCGCCAGCAGCTTGGAAGGGACAGGGAGCAATCAGCCCCAGCATTTT
TRBD1,TRBJ1-1,TRBV12-3/TRBV12-4,many,CASSIGQVSEAFF,TGTGCCAGCAGTATTGGACAGGTTTCTGAAGCTTTCTTT
.,TRBJ1-5,TRBV28,many,CASSFRAPRQPQHF,TGTGCCAGCAGTTTCCGGGCCCCACGGCAGCCCCAGCATTTT
TRBD1,TRBJ1-3,TRBV30,.,CAWSEGASSGNTIYF,TGTGCCTGGAGTGAGGGGGCGAGCTCTGGAAACACCATATATTTT
.,TRBJ1-2,TRBV30,many,CAWSPWNNYGYTF,TGTGCCTGGAGTCCGTGGAACAACTATGGCTACACCTTC
.,TRBJ2-2,TRBV6-4,few,CASSYSTRGNTGELLF,TGTGCCAGCAGTTACTCGACCCGGGGCAACACCGGGGAGCTGCTTTTT
.,TRBJ2-7,TRBV3-1,few,CASSQGPTRSYEQYF,TGTGCCAGCAGCCAGGGCCCCACAAGATCCTACGAGCAGTACTTC
.,TRBJ2-7,TRBV20-1,.,CSASQDYSYEQYF,TGCAGTGCTAGTCAGGACTACTCCTACGAGCAGTACTTC
TRBD1,TRBJ1-5,TRBV2,many,CASSEEGGLQPQHF,TGTGCCAGCAGTGAAGAAGGGGGCCTTCAGCCCCAGCATTTT
.,TRBJ1-4,TRBV5-1,many,CASSLAGSPNEKLFF,TGCGCCAGCAGCTTGGCGGGCAGCCCTAATGAAAAACTGTTTTTT
TRBD1,TRBJ1-6,TRBV10-1,.,CASSEGTASSPLHF,TGCGCCAGCAGTGAAGGGACAGCGAGTTCACCCCTCCACTTT
.,TRBJ2-7,TRBV5-1,many,CASSLGGPSSYEQYF,TGCGCCAGCAGCTTGGGGGGTCCGAGCTCCTACGAGCAGTACTTC
.,TRBJ1-1,TRBV6-1,many,CASRTRGNTEAFF,TGTGCCAGCAGGACCAGGGGGAACACTGAAGCTTTCTTT
TRBD2,TRBJ2-7,TRBV20-1,many,CSATSGGAYEQYF,TGCAGTGCCACCAGTGGGGGGGCCTACGAGCAGTACTTC
.,TRBJ2-3,TRBV27,.,CASRRGPPYGTDTQYF,TGTGCCAGCAGAAGGGGCCCACCCTATGGGACAGATACGCAGTATTTT
.,TRBJ1-2,TRBV6-1,many,CASSQSARESNYGYTF,TGTGCCAGCAGTCAATCGGCCAGAGAAAGCAACTATGGCTACACCTTC
.,TRBJ2-7,TRBV10-2,.,CASSGVVWDVTYEQYF,TGCGCCAGCAGTGGGGTCGTTTGGGACGTCACCTACGAGCAGTACTTC
TRBD2,TRBJ2-1,TRBV2,many,CASRTSGYNEQFF,TGTGCCAGCCGGACTAGCGGCTACAATGAGCAGTTCTTC
TRBD2,TRBJ2-3,TRBV12-3/TRBV12-4,few,CASRKTSGGPADTQYF,TGTGCCAGCAGGAAAACTAGCGGGGGGCCAGCAGATACGCAGTATTTT